The 29 T cell receptor beta chains below all came from one sample that was sequenced in a study of shared clonotypes between healthy human individuals. Only in-frame clones appear in the TCRdb table, and some are missing; sequencing was by immunoSEQ multiplex PCR. The sample gives 450,000 or so clones, roughly three quarters of which show up once; about 12% is in the top ten. The sequencing sample was made of PBMCs. These receptors originate from a woman between 40 and 50 years old in good health. Some clones in this sample may be carry-over from other donors' samples.

The V and J genes are TRBV4-1 and TRBJ2-5; 8 bases are shared with TRBD1. This CDR3 is built from 17 residues. In germline, CDR1 is MGHRA, CDR2 YSYEKL. V was pared by 1 base and J by 7 bases, with 14 bases of the junction left unmatched. The CDR3 DNA sequence: TGCGCCAGCAGCCAAGCGGCCGGACAGGGCGCCTGGGGGACCCAGTACTTC. Translated: CASSQAAGQGAWGTQYF.

On this clone itself: The same CDR3 arises from other DNA sequences in this sample as well. The genes are TRBV7-9 and TRBJ2-3, with 12 bases lining up with TRBD2. The CDR3 covers 15 residues. The J segment lost 3 bases and the V segment lost 3 bases, leaving 1 base of the junction unmatched. CDR1 SEHNR and CDR2 FQNEAQ come from the germline V gene (reference sequence). This CDR3 is CASSFGLAGTDTQYF. The CDR3 DNA is TGTGCCAGCAGCTTCGGACTAGCGGGAACAGATACGCAGTATTTT.

This clone came up many times. V and J are TRBV5-1 and TRBJ2-5; TRBD2 aligns across 7 bases. This CDR3 has 13 residues. CDR1 is SGHRS and CDR2 is YFSETQ in the germline V gene. Trimming cost V 3 bases and J 6 bases; bases outside gene matches: 5. CDR3 bases: TGCGCCAGCAGCTCCGGGACTATACAGACCCAGTACTTC. Protein product: CASSSGTIQTQYF.

Comment on this clone: This is likely an artifact of a read error, given a far larger clone one base away. The chain has TRBV7-3 and TRBJ2-7, with a possible D match to TRBD1 (5 bases). The CDR3 has 14 residues. Per germline, CDR1 SGHTA and CDR2 FQGTGA. V shed 5 bases and J shed 4 bases, with 15 bases lying between them. CDR3 DNA sequence: TGTGCCAGCAGCGAGGCAGGGAATGATTACGAGCAGTACTTC. Amino acid sequence: CASSEAGNDYEQYF.

CDR3 DNA sequence: TGTGCCAGCAGCTTATTTAGCGGAAGGTACAATGAGCAGTTCTTC. It yields the protein CASSLFSGRYNEQFF. This chain links TRBV5-4 with TRBJ2-1; possibly TRBD2 for D (6 bases). This CDR3 has 15 amino acids. Germline V gene lookup returns CDR1 SGHNT and CDR2 YYREEE (reference sequence). With 2 bases removed from V and 4 bases from J, the gap between germline ends came to 13 bases.

Remarks on this clone: At one of its ends the junction is not consistent with the germline gene, which may arise from a read error. The chain couples TRBV7-6 to TRBJ1-1; 9 nucleotides align to TRBD1. The CDR3 has 13 amino acids. In germline, CDR1 is SGHVS, CDR2 FNYEAQ. CDR3 loop: CASRLGTGTEAFF. CDR3 bases: TGTGCCAGCAGATTAGGGACAGGGACTGAAGCTTTCTTT.

The rearrangement links TRBV30 to TRBJ2-5, with D perhaps TRBD1 (6 bases). Germline V gene sequence: CDR1 GTSNPN, CDR2 SVGIG (reference sequence). CDR3 length: 15 amino acids. V lost 0 bases, J lost 2 bases, and 13 bases lay in between. The CDR3 sequence is CAWSVGLGQQETQYF. Here the CDR3 DNA reads TGTGCCTGGAGTGTAGGGCTGGGACAACAAGAGACCCAGTACTTC.

The chain joins TRBV5-1 to TRBJ1-5, with D perhaps TRBD1 (6 bases). V dropped 0 bases and J dropped 4 bases, with 8 bases sitting between them. CDR1 and CDR2 (germline): SGHRS, YFSETQ. The CDR3 sequence is 14 residues long. The CDR3 is CASSLGGANQPQHF. For the CDR3, the DNA is TGCGCCAGCAGCTTGGGGGGGGCAAATCAGCCCCAGCATTTT.

At least ten counts were recorded for this clone. In the same sample, other DNA sequences code for this CDR3. The chain uses TRBV28 and TRBJ2-5; D is possibly TRBD1 (5 bases). The CDR3 spans 14 residues. Between the trimmed V and J ends, which lost 8 bases and 2 bases, there was a span of 15 bases. Germline V gene lookup returns CDR1 MDHEN and CDR2 SYDVKM. CDR3 DNA sequence: TGTGCCAGCCCTCGACCGACAGTACAAGAGACCCAGTACTTC. Protein product: CASPRPTVQETQYF.

The V call is TRBV5-1, the J call TRBJ1-1, with 8 bases that match TRBD1. The CDR3 sequence is 16 residues long. The V gene end was trimmed by 6 bases and the J gene end by 2 bases; junction bases not matched to a gene: 12. Germline values: CDR1 SGHRS, CDR2 YFSETQ. The CDR3 sequence: CASKQGAIGQNTEAFF. The CDR3 nucleotides are TGCGCCAGCAAGCAGGGGGCTATTGGGCAAAACACTGAAGCTTTCTTT.

Worth noting for this clone: With a much larger clone just one base away, this may be a read error. The V call is TRBV9, the J call TRBJ1-1; the D gene is possibly TRBD1 (5 bases). Trimming removed 0 bases from V and 3 bases from J, with 6 bases in between. Germline CDR1 SGDLS, CDR2 YYNGEE. The CDR3 is made up of 13 amino acids. CDR3 in amino acids: CASSVGGDTEAFF. The CDR3 DNA is TGTGCCAGCAGCGTAGGGGGGGACACTGAAGCTTTCTTT. The variable domain in full, completed from reference TRBV9 and TRBJ1-1, reads DSGVTQTPKHLITATGQRVTLRCSPRSGDLSVYWYQQSLDQGLQFLIQYYNGEERAKGNILERFSAQQFPDLHSELNLSSLELGDSALYFCASSVGGDTEAFFGQGTRLTVV.

This clone was counted a few times. The chain joins TRBV13 to TRBJ2-3; D might be TRBD2 (5 bases). Germline lookup yields CDR1 PRHDT and CDR2 FYEKMQ (reference sequence). Trimming pared 5 bases from V and 4 bases from J, leaving 16 bases between. The CDR3 totals 15 residues. For the CDR3, the DNA is TGTGCCAGCAGCCGCCCCTTGGGTAGCGCAGATACGCAGTATTTT. This translates into CASSRPLGSADTQYF. The full variable domain, rest sourced from reference TRBV13 and TRBJ2-3, is AAGVIQSPRHLIKEKRETATLKCYPIPRHDTVYWYQQGPGQDPQFLISFYEKMQSDKGSIPDRFSAQQFSDYHSELNMSSLELGDSALYFCASSRPLGSADTQYFGPGTRLTVL.

This clone appeared a few times. The V gene is TRBV4-2, the J gene TRBJ2-7; 7 bases are a match to TRBD2. Trimming removed 0 bases from V and 0 bases from J; junction bases left unmatched: 5. This CDR3 has 16 residues. The germline V gene encodes CDR1 LGHNA and CDR2 YNFKEQ. The DNA for the CDR3 is TGTGCCAGCAGCCAAGAAGCGCTAGCGGACTCCTACGAGCAGTACTTC. Translating it yields CASSQEALADSYEQYF.

This chain connects TRBV5-1 to TRBJ1-4, with TRBD1 as a possible D gene (6 bases). Germline CDR1 and CDR2: SGHRS and YFSETQ. The CDR3 has 15 residues. V gave up 4 bases and J gave up 0 bases, with 10 bases separating them. The CDR3 nucleotides are TGCGCCAGCAGCCCCCGACAGGCAACTAATGAAAAACTGTTTTTT. This translates into CASSPRQATNEKLFF.

The V and J genes are TRBV25-1 and TRBJ2-1; 8 bases line up with TRBD2. This CDR3 is 16 amino acids long. The germline CDR1 and CDR2 sequences are MGHDK and SYGVNS. V dropped 4 bases and J dropped 2; count of bases not matched to a gene: 7. The CDR3 loop is CASSAPSGRPYNEQFF. CDR3 sequence (DNA): TGTGCCAGCAGTGCTCCAAGCGGGAGACCCTACAATGAGCAGTTCTTC.

The chain couples TRBV27 to TRBJ1-2; D perhaps matches TRBD1 (6 bases). CDR3 length: 15 residues. V was cut by 6 bases and J by 0 bases, with 14 bases left in between. Germline CDR1 is MNHEY and CDR2 is SMNVEV (reference sequence). CDR3: CASRLKAGANYGYTF. The CDR3 nucleotides read TGTGCCAGCAGGCTTAAGGCAGGGGCTAACTATGGCTACACCTTC.

As concerns this clone: This same CDR3 is encoded by further DNA sequences in the sample. The chain joins TRBV9 to TRBJ1-1; no clear D gene. V dropped 0 bases and J dropped 0 bases, with 6 bases sitting between them. There are 14 residues in the CDR3. In germline, CDR1 is SGDLS, CDR2 YYNGEE. Here the CDR3 reads CASSVAGMNTEAFF. The CDR3 nucleotides are TGTGCCAGCAGCGTAGCAGGAATGAACACTGAAGCTTTCTTT.

Comment on this clone: A read error is likely here: a far larger clone is one base away. The chain uses TRBV14 and TRBJ2-7; D is possibly TRBD2 (6 bases). The CDR3 totals 15 residues. Germline CDR1 is SGHDN and CDR2 is FVKESK. V lost 0 bases, J lost 0 bases, and 9 bases lay in between. CDR3 in amino acids: CASSQDGGSSYEQYF. The CDR3 coding sequence is TGTGCCAGCAGCCAAGACGGGGGAAGCTCCTACGAGCAGTACTTC.

The rearrangement uses TRBV15 and TRBJ1-5; no clear D gene. V lost 2 bases and J lost 0, with 5 bases in between. CDR1 is LNHNV, CDR2 YYDKDF, per germline (reference sequence). This CDR3 has 14 residues. The CDR3 sequence is CATSRSYSNQPQHF. The CDR3 DNA reads as TGTGCCACCAGCAGATCGTATAGCAATCAGCCCCAGCATTTT.

The genes are TRBV27 and TRBJ2-3, with TRBD2 identical over 8 bases. Germline V gives CDR1 MNHEY, CDR2 SMNVEV (reference sequence). The CDR3 is 17 residues long. The V segment lost 5 bases and the J segment 6 bases; nucleotides outside the gene matches: 16. The CDR3 spells CASSPRLLADRFDTQYF. The CDR3 DNA reads TGTGCCAGCAGTCCCCGCCTACTAGCGGACCGCTTCGATACGCAGTATTTT.

As to this clone: This likely stems from a read error, as it lies one base from a far larger clone. Because the CDR3 is missing its conserved closing phenylalanine or tryptophan, this is likely a read error. The chain has TRBV4-2 and TRBJ1-5; TRBD1 might be the D (6 bases). The CDR3 consists of 16 residues. Germline CDR1 LGHNA, CDR2 YNFKEQ. The V end lost 4 bases, the J end lost 1 base, and 14 bases lay between the germline ends. The CDR3 DNA reads TGTGCCAGCAGCCTCAAGGGGGGGGACAGCAATCAGCCCCAGCATCTT. Protein: CASSLKGGDSNQPQHL.

V is TRBV28 and J is TRBJ1-5; no reliable D call. CDR1 is MDHEN and CDR2 is SYDVKM in the germline V gene. The length of the CDR3 is 10 residues. V shed 2 bases and J shed 7 bases, with 0 bases lying between them. DNA for the CDR3: TGTGCCAGCAGTTTACAGCCCCAGCATTTT. It translates to CASSLQPQHF.

The chain employs TRBV30 and TRBJ2-1, with TRBD1 identical over 7 bases. The junction had 6 bases not matched to a gene; V was cut back by 1 base and J by 6 bases. The CDR3 is 14 amino acids. Germline V gene lookup returns CDR1 GTSNPN and CDR2 SVGIG (reference sequence). CDR3 coding DNA: TGTGCCTGGAGTGCACAGGGGTTTGGCAATGAGCAGTTCTTC. Its protein product is CAWSAQGFGNEQFF.

This clone was counted a single time. V and J are TRBV5-1 and TRBJ2-7, with TRBD2 as a possible D gene (6 bases). Germline V lookup: CDR1 SGHRS, CDR2 YFSETQ. V was trimmed by 3 bases and J by 5 bases, leaving 15 bases between them. The CDR3 is 14 residues long. CDR3 nucleotides: TGCGCCAGCAGCTACACCGGGGGAACGAACGAGCAGTACTTC. Encoded protein: CASSYTGGTNEQYF.

This rearrangement joins TRBV6-4 to TRBJ2-1, with TRBD2 as a possible D gene (6 bases). Per germline, CDR1 MRHNA and CDR2 SNTAGT. This CDR3 spans 16 amino acids. V was cut by 0 bases and J by 1 base, with 10 bases left in between. CDR3 coding DNA: TGTGCCAGCAGTGACTCGTTAGCGGATTCCTACAATGAGCAGTTCTTC. It yields the protein CASSDSLADSYNEQFF.

The V and J genes are TRBV7-9 and TRBJ1-1, with 7 bases that match TRBD1. Germline V gives CDR1 SEHNR, CDR2 FQNEAQ (reference sequence). V lost 6 bases to trimming and J lost 7 bases; unmatched junction nucleotides: 2. The CDR3 has 11 residues. Here the CDR3 DNA reads TGTGCCAGCAGTGACAGGGATGAAGCTTTCTTT. Protein product: CASSDRDEAFF.

This chain joins TRBV7-2 and TRBJ2-5; a weak D match, TRBD2 (5 bases). The CDR3 totals 12 residues. V was trimmed by 6 bases and J by 2 bases, leaving 7 bases between them. The germline V gene encodes CDR1 SGHTA and CDR2 FQGNSA. The CDR3 nucleotides are TGTGCCAGCAGACGGGGACAAGAGACCCAGTACTTC. It yields the protein CASRRGQETQYF.

The CDR3 reads CATGTGTSGTDTQYF. The CDR3 bases are TGTGCCACCGGCACCGGGACTAGCGGCACAGATACGCAGTATTTT. The rearrangement joins TRBV6-5 to TRBJ2-3, with 10 bases lining up with TRBD2. Germline trimming cut 10 bases from V and 1 base from J; bases unmatched to any gene: 8. This CDR3 spans 15 amino acids. Germline loops: CDR1 MNHEY, CDR2 SVGAGI.

The V and J genes are TRBV28 and TRBJ1-2; no definite D call. The CDR3 has 15 residues. The V gene lost 4 bases and the J gene lost 4 bases, with 16 bases spanning the gap. Per the germline V gene, CDR1 is MDHEN and CDR2 is SYDVKM. The CDR3 sequence: CASSSPGDPLYGYTF. CDR3 in DNA: TGTGCCAGCAGTTCCCCGGGAGACCCCCTCTATGGCTACACCTTC.